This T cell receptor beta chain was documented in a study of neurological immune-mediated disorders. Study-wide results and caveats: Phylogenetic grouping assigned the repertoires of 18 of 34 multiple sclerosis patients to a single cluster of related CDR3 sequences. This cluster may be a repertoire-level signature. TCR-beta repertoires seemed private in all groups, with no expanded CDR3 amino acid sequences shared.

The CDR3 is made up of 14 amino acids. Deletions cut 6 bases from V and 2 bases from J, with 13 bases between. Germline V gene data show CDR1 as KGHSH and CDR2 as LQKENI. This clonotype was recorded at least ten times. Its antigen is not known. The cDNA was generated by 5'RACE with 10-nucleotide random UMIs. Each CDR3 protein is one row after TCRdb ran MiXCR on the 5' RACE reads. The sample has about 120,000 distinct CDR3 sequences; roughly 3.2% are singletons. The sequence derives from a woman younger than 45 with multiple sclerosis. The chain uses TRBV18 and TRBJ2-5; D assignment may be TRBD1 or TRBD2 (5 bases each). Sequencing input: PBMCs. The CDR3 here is CASSLRGPQETQYF. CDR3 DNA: TGTGCCAGCTCCCTAAGGGGACCTCAAGAGACCCAGTACTTC.